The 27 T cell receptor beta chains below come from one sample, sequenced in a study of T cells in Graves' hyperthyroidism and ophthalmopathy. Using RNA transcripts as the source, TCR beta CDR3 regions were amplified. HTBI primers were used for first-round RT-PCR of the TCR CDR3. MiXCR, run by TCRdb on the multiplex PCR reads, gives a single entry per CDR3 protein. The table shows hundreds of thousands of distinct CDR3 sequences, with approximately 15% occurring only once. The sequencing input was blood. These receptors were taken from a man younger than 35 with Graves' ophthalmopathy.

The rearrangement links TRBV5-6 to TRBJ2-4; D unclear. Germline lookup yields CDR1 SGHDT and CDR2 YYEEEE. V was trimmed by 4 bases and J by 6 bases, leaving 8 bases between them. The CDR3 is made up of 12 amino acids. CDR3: CASSGMRNIQYF. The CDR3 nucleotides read TGTGCCAGCAGCGGAATGAGAAACATTCAGTACTTC.

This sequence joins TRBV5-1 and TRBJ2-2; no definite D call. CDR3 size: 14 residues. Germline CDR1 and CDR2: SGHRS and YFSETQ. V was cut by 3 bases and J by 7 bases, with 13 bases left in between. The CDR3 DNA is TGCGCCAGCAGCTCCTATGGGGAAGACGGGGAGCTGTTTTTT. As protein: CASSSYGEDGELFF.

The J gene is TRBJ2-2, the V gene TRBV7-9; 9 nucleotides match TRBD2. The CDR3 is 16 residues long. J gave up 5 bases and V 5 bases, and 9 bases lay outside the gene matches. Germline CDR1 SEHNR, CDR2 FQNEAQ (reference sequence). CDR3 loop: CASSLWAGGGTGELFF. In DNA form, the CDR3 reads TGTGCCAGCAGCCTGTGGGCGGGGGGGGGTACCGGGGAGCTGTTTTTT. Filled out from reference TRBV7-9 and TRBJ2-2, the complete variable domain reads DTGVSQNPRHKITKRGQNVTFRCDPISEHNRLYWYRQTLGQGPEFLTYFQNEAQLEKSRLLSDRFSAERPKGSFSTLEIQRTEQGDSAMYLCASSLWAGGGTGELFFGEGSRLTVL.

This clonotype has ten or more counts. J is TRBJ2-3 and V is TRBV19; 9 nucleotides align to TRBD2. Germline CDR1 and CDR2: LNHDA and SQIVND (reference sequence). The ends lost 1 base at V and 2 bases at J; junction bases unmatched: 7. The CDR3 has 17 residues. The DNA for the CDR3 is TGTGCCAGTAGTATAGGGCGACTAGCGGTGAACACAGATACGCAGTATTTT. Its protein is CASSIGRLAVNTDTQYF.

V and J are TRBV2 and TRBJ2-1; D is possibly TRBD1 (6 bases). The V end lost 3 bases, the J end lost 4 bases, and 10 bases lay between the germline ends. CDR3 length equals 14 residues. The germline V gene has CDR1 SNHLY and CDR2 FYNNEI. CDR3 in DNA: TGTGCCAGCAGTGACCAGGGGCTATACAATGAGCAGTTCTTC. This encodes CASSDQGLYNEQFF.

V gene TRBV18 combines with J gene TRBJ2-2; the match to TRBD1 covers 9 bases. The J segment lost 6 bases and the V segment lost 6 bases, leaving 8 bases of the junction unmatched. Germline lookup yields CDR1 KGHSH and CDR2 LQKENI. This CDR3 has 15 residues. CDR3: CASSPRDRVPGELFF. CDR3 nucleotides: TGTGCCAGCTCTCCCCGGGACAGGGTCCCCGGGGAGCTGTTTTTT. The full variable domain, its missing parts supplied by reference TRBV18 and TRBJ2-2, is NAGVMQNPRHLVRRRGQEARLRCSPMKGHSHVYWYRQLPEEGLKFMVYLQKENIIDESGMPKERFSAEFPKEGPSILRIQQVVRGDSAAYFCASSPRDRVPGELFFGEGSRLTVL.

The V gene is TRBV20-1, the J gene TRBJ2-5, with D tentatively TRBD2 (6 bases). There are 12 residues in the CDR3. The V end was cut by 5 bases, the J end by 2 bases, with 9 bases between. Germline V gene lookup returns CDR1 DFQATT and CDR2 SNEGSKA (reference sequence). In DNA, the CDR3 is TGCAGTGCTGGAGGGACTCAAGAGACCCAGTACTTC. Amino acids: CSAGGTQETQYF.

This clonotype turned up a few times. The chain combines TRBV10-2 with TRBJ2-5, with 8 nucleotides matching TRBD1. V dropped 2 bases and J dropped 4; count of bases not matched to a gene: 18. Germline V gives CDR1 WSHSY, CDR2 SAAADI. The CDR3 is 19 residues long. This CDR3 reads CASSEPAGTGLTKGETQYF. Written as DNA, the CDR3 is TGCGCCAGCAGTGAGCCAGCCGGGACAGGCCTAACCAAAGGAGAGACCCAGTACTTC.

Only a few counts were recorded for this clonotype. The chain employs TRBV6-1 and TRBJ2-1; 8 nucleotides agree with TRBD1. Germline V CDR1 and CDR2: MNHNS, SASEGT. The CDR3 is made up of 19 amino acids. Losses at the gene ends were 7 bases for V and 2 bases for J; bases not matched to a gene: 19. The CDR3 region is CASTRRAGGLFNTYNEQFF. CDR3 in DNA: TGTGCCAGCACCAGGAGGGCAGGGGGCCTTTTTAACACCTACAATGAGCAGTTCTTC.

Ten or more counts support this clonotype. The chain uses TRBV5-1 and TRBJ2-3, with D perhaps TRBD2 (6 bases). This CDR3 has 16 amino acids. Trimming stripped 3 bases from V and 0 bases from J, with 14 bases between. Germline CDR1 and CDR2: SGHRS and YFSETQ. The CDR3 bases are TGCGCCAGCAGCTGGGGAAGCGGGCCAAGCACAGATACGCAGTATTTT. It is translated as CASSWGSGPSTDTQYF.

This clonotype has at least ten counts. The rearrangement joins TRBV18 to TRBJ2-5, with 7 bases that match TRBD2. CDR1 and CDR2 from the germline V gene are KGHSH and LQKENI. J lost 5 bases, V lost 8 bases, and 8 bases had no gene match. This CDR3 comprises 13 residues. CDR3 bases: TGTGCCAGCGCGGTTTCCGGGAGGGAGACCCAGTACTTC. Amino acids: CASAVSGRETQYF.

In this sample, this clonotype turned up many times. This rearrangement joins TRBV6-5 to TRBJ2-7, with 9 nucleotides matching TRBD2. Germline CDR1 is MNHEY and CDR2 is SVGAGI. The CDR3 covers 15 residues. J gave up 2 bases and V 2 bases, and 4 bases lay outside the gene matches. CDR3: CASSYSLAGAYEQYF. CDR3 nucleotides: TGTGCCAGCAGTTACAGTTTAGCGGGGGCCTACGAGCAGTACTTC.

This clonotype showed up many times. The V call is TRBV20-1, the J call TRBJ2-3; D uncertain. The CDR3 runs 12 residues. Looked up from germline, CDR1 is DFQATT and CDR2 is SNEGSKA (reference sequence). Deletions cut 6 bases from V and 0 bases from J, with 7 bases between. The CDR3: CSAAESTDTQYF. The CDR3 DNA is TGCAGTGCCGCAGAAAGCACAGATACGCAGTATTTT.

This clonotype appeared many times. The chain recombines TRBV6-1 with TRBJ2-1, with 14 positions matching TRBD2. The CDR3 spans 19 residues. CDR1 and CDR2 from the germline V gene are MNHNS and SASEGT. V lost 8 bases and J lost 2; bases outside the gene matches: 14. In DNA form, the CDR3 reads TGTGCCAGCTCTTCAGCGGGACTAGCGGGGGCCGGGGCCTACAATGAGCAGTTCTTC. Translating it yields CASSSAGLAGAGAYNEQFF.

The CDR3 coding sequence is TGCAGTGCAAAGGGCGGTACGACGCAGTATTTT. Residues: CSAKGGTTQYF. J is TRBJ2-3 and V is TRBV20-1; no reliable D call. The CDR3 spans 11 residues. The germline CDR1 and CDR2 sequences are DFQATT and SNEGSKA (reference sequence). V shed 6 bases and J shed 9 bases, with 13 bases lying between them.

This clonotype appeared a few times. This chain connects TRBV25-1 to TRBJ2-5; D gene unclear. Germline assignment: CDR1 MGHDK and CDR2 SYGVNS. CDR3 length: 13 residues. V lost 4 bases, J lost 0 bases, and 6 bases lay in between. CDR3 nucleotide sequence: TGTGCCAGCAGTGTTTTGGACCAAGAGACCCAGTACTTC. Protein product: CASSVLDQETQYF.

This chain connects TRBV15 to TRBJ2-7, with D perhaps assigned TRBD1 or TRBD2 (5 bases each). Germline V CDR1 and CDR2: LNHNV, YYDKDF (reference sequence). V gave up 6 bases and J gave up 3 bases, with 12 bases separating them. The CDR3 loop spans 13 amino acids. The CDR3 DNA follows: TGTGCCACCAGTGCCGGGACCGGCTACGAGCAGTACTTC. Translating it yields CATSAGTGYEQYF.

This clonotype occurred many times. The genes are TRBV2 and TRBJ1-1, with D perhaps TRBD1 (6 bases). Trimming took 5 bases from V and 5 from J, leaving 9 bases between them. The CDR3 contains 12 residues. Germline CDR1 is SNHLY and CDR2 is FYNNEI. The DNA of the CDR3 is TGTGCCAGCAGTTCTCAGGGGACTGAAGCTTTCTTT. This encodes CASSSQGTEAFF.

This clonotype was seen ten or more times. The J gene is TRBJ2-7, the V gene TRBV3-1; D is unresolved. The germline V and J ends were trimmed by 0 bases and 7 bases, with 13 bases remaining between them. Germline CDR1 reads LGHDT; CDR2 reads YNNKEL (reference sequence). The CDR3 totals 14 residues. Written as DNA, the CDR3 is TGTGCCAGCAGCCAAGATCTCGTTCGACAAGAGCAGTACTTC. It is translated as CASSQDLVRQEQYF.

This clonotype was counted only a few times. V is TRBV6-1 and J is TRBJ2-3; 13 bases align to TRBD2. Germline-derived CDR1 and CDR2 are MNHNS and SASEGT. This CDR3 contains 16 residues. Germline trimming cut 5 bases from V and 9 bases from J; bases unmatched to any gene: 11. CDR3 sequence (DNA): TGTGCCAGCAGTTCTGATAGACTAGCGGGAGGAGAAACGCAGTATTTT. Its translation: CASSSDRLAGGETQYF.

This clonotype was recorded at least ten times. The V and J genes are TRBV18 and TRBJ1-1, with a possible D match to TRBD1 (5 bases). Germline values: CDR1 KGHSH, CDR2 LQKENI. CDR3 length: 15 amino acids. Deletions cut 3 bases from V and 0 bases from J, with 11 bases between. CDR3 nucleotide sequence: TGTGCCAGCTCACCCTTAGAGGGGCTGAACACTGAAGCTTTCTTT. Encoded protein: CASSPLEGLNTEAFF.

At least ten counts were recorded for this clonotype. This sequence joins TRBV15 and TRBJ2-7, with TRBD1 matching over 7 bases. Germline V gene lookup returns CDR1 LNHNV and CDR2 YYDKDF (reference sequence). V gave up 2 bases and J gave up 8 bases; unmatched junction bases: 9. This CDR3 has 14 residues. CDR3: CATSRRGTVRQQYF. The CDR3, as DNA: TGTGCCACCAGCAGAAGAGGGACAGTTCGTCAGCAGTACTTC. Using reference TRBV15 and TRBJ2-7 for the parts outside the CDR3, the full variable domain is DAMVIQNPRYQVTQFGKPVTLSCSQTLNHNVMYWYQQKSSQAPKLLFHYYDKDFNNEADTPDNFQSRRPNTSFCFLDIRSPGLGDTAMYLCATSRRGTVRQQYFGPGTRLTVT.

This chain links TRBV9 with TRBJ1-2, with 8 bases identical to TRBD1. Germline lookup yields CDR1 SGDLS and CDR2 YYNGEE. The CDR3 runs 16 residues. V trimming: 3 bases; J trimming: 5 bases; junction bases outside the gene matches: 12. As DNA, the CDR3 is TGTGCCAGCAGCGCAAGGACAGGGACTATAGGGTATGGCTACACCTTC. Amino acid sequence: CASSARTGTIGYGYTF. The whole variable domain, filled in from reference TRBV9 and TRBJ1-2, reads DSGVTQTPKHLITATGQRVTLRCSPRSGDLSVYWYQQSLDQGLQFLIQYYNGEERAKGNILERFSAQQFPDLHSELNLSSLELGDSALYFCASSARTGTIGYGYTFGSGTRLTVV.

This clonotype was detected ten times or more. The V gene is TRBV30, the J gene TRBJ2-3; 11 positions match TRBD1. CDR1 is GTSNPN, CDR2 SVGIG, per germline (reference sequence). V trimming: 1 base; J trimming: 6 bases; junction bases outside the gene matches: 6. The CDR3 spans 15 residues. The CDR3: CAWSAGQGAGDTQYF. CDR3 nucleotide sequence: TGTGCCTGGAGTGCTGGACAGGGGGCAGGGGATACGCAGTATTTT.

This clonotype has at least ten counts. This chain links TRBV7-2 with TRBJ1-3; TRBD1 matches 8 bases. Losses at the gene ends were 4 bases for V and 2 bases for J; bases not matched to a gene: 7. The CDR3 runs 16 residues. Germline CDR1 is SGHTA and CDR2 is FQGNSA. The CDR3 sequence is CASSWNRGFTGNTIYF. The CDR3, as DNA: TGTGCCAGCAGCTGGAACAGGGGGTTCACTGGAAACACCATATATTTT.

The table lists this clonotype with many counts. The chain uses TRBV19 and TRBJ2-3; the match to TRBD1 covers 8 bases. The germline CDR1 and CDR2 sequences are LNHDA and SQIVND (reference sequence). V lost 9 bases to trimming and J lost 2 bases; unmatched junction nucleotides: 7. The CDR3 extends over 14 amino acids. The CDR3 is CASQTGVTTDTQYF. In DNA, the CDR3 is TGTGCCAGCCAGACAGGGGTCACCACAGATACGCAGTATTTT. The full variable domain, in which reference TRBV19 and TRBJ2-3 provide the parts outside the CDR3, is DGGITQSPKYLFRKEGQNVTLSCEQNLNHDAMYWYRQDPGQGLRLIYYSQIVNDFQKGDIAEGYSVSREKKESFPLTVTSAQKNPTAFYLCASQTGVTTDTQYFGPGTRLTVL.

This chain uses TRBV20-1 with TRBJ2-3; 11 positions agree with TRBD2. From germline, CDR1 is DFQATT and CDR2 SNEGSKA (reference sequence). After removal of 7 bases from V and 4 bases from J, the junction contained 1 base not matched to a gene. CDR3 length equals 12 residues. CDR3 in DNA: TGCAGTGTTAGCGGGGGGGCAGATACGCAGTATTTT. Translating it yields CSVSGGADTQYF.